Listed below are T cell receptor beta chains from one sample, sequenced in a study of blood T cell repertoires in COVID-19. Method: immunoSEQ multiplex PCR; TCRdb's copy keeps in-frame clones and lacks some. The sample yields over 150,000 clones, approximately 86% seen once. Sequences were obtained from peripheral blood. The source of these receptors is a man in his fifties or sixties with active or convalescent COVID-19. The CDR3 runs from the conserved cysteine through the conserved F or W. The D gene is left open where the match is weak. Clone sizes are given selectively: once, few, many, or a class where the clone is expanded.

CDR3 DNA: TGCGCCAGCAGCCAACTCTCCTCTGGAAACACCATATATTTT; CDR3 protein: CASSQLSSGNTIYF; clone size: NA; J gene: TRBJ1-3; V gene: TRBV4-3; D gene: NA
CDR3 DNA: TGTGCCAGCAGCAGGCGGGAGGACAGGGAGCAGTTCTTC; CDR3 protein: CASSRREDREQFF; clone size: NA; J gene: TRBJ2-1; V gene: TRBV3-1/TRBV3-2; D gene: NA
CDR3 DNA: TGTGCCAGCAGCACGAGCAGGGGCTACTACTACAATGAGCAGTTCTTC; CDR3 protein: CASSTSRGYYYNEQFF; clone size: NA; J gene: TRBJ2-1; V gene: TRBV21-1; D gene: NA
CDR3 DNA: TGTGCCAGCAGTCAGCGGGCGGCCTCCCGCGGGGAGACCCAGTACTTC; CDR3 protein: CASSQRAASRGETQYF; clone size: NA; J gene: TRBJ2-5; V gene: TRBV6-2/TRBV6-3; D gene: NA
CDR3 DNA: TGTGCCAGCAGCTTAGCCCCTTCTCAAGAGACCCAGTACTTC; CDR3 protein: CASSLAPSQETQYF; clone size: NA; J gene: TRBJ2-5; V gene: TRBV7-2; D gene: NA
CDR3 DNA: TGCGCCAGCAGCTGGACAGGGGCCAGCAATCAGCCCCAGCATTTT; CDR3 protein: CASSWTGASNQPQHF; clone size: NA; J gene: TRBJ1-5; V gene: TRBV5-1; D gene: TRBD1
CDR3 DNA: TGTGCCAGCAGTTGGGACAGCAAGGCCACTGAAGCTTTCTTT; CDR3 protein: CASSWDSKATEAFF; clone size: NA; J gene: TRBJ1-1; V gene: TRBV6-5; D gene: TRBD1
CDR3 DNA: TGTGCCATCAGTGAGGGACAGGGTCCCTCTTTCTCTGGGGCCAACGTCCTGACTTTC; CDR3 protein: CAISEGQGPSFSGANVLTF; clone size: NA; J gene: TRBJ2-6; V gene: TRBV10-3; D gene: TRBD1
CDR3 DNA: TGTGCCAGCAGCTTGAGTGGGGGGGCAAGAGATACGCAGTATTTT; CDR3 protein: CASSLSGGARDTQYF; clone size: NA; J gene: TRBJ2-3; V gene: TRBV7-2; D gene: NA
CDR3 DNA: TGTGCCAGCAGTCCTAGGACTAGCGGGAGGGCTGAGCAGTTCTTC; CDR3 protein: CASSPRTSGRAEQFF; clone size: NA; J gene: TRBJ2-1; V gene: TRBV27; D gene: TRBD2
CDR3 DNA: TGCGCCAGCAGCAGACTAGCGGGAGGGTCACGAGGTACAGATACGCAGTATTTT; CDR3 protein: CASSRLAGGSRGTDTQYF; clone size: NA; J gene: TRBJ2-3; V gene: TRBV5-1; D gene: TRBD2
CDR3 DNA: TGTGCCAGTAGTGAAACAGGGGCCTACGAGCAGTACTTC; CDR3 protein: CASSETGAYEQYF; clone size: few; J gene: TRBJ2-7; V gene: TRBV19; D gene: TRBD1
CDR3 DNA: TGTGCCAGCAGTGACTCAGGGGGTGTCGCTGGCTACACCTTC; CDR3 protein: CASSDSGGVAGYTF; clone size: few; J gene: TRBJ1-2; V gene: TRBV6-4; D gene: NA
CDR3 DNA: TGTGCCAGCAGTACGACAGCAAATCAGCCCCAGCATTTT; CDR3 protein: CASSTTANQPQHF; clone size: NA; J gene: TRBJ1-5; V gene: TRBV6-5; D gene: NA
CDR3 DNA: TGTGCCAGCAGCTTATTGGGGGGAGAGACCCAGTACTTC; CDR3 protein: CASSLLGGETQYF; clone size: NA; J gene: TRBJ2-5; V gene: TRBV7-3; D gene: NA
CDR3 DNA: TGTGCCAGTAACCCAGGCGCACCCGCTAGCACAGATACGCAGTATTTT; CDR3 protein: CASNPGAPASTDTQYF; clone size: NA; J gene: TRBJ2-3; V gene: TRBV19; D gene: NA
CDR3 DNA: TGTGCCAGCAGCAAAAACCCCTCGGACAGGGGGCGGGACACTGAAGCTTTCTTT; CDR3 protein: CASSKNPSDRGRDTEAFF; clone size: NA; J gene: TRBJ1-1; V gene: TRBV21-1; D gene: NA
CDR3 DNA: TGCGCCAGCAGCCTTGTGGAGGGACCCTACGAGCAGTACTTC; CDR3 protein: CASSLVEGPYEQYF; clone size: NA; J gene: TRBJ2-7; V gene: TRBV5-1; D gene: NA
CDR3 DNA: TGTGCCAGCAGTAGACAGGGGATTGAAGCTTTCTTT; CDR3 protein: CASSRQGIEAFF; clone size: NA; J gene: TRBJ1-1; V gene: TRBV28; D gene: TRBD1
CDR3 DNA: TGTGCCATCAGGGGGCACGGCACCGGGGAGCTGTTTTTT; CDR3 protein: CAIRGHGTGELFF; clone size: NA; J gene: TRBJ2-2; V gene: TRBV10-3; D gene: NA
CDR3 DNA: TGTGCCAGTAGTATGAGGGGGCTAATAGCCAACGTCCTGACTTTC; CDR3 protein: CASSMRGLIANVLTF; clone size: NA; J gene: TRBJ2-6; V gene: TRBV19; D gene: TRBD1
CDR3 DNA: TGTGCCAGCTCACCTGGGGAGGGAGTGAGCACAGATACGCAGTATTTT; CDR3 protein: CASSPGEGVSTDTQYF; clone size: NA; J gene: TRBJ2-3; V gene: TRBV18; D gene: TRBD2
CDR3 DNA: TGTGCCAGCTCGCAGGGGGTAAGAGAGACCCAGTACTTC; CDR3 protein: CASSQGVRETQYF; clone size: NA; J gene: TRBJ2-5; V gene: TRBV7-9; D gene: TRBD1
CDR3 DNA: TGTGCCAGCAGCCTCGGGACAGGGGCGTACGAGCAGTACTTC; CDR3 protein: CASSLGTGAYEQYF; clone size: NA; J gene: TRBJ2-7; V gene: TRBV3-1/TRBV3-2; D gene: TRBD1
CDR3 DNA: TGTGCCAGCAGTTTTTCAGGGGCCAGGCAGCCCCAGCATTTT; CDR3 protein: CASSFSGARQPQHF; clone size: NA; J gene: TRBJ1-5; V gene: TRBV27; D gene: NA
CDR3 DNA: TGCAGCGTTGAAGGGGGGGCTAGCGGGAGGTTTCGGGAGACCCAGTACTTC; CDR3 protein: CSVEGGASGRFRETQYF; clone size: NA; J gene: TRBJ2-5; V gene: TRBV29-1; D gene: TRBD2
CDR3 DNA: TGTGCCAGCAGTTCCGGTAATAGTGAGCCCCAGCATTTT; CDR3 protein: CASSSGNSEPQHF; clone size: NA; J gene: TRBJ1-5; V gene: TRBV6-5; D gene: NA
CDR3 DNA: TGTGCCAGTAGTAAAAATTCCCGGGACATTCGCTATGGCTACACCTTC; CDR3 protein: CASSKNSRDIRYGYTF; clone size: NA; J gene: TRBJ1-2; V gene: TRBV19; D gene: NA
CDR3 DNA: TGTGCCAGCAGCCTTAGGTCGGGTTTCAAGGAAGATACGCAGTATTTT; CDR3 protein: CASSLRSGFKEDTQYF; clone size: NA; J gene: TRBJ2-3; V gene: TRBV5-6; D gene: NA
CDR3 DNA: TGTGCCAGTCGTCGGTCTCCCAAGAACACTGAAGCTTTCTTT; CDR3 protein: CASRRSPKNTEAFF; clone size: NA; J gene: TRBJ1-1; V gene: TRBV19; D gene: NA
CDR3 DNA: TGTGCCAGCAGTTACCCTTCTAGCGGGGGGTATAGGGAGACCCAGTACTTC; CDR3 protein: CASSYPSSGGYRETQYF; clone size: once; J gene: TRBJ2-5; V gene: TRBV6-2/TRBV6-3; D gene: TRBD2
CDR3 DNA: TGCGCCAGCAGCTTGCAACAGGGTACTGGAAACACCATATATTTT; CDR3 protein: CASSLQQGTGNTIYF; clone size: NA; J gene: TRBJ1-3; V gene: TRBV5-1; D gene: NA
CDR3 DNA: TGTGCCAGCAGTGAAATGTCGGCGGGCAATCAGCCCCAGCATTTT; CDR3 protein: CASSEMSAGNQPQHF; clone size: NA; J gene: TRBJ1-5; V gene: TRBV2; D gene: NA
CDR3 DNA: TGTGCCACCAGCACGGGGACAGGGGACGAGCAGTTCTTC; CDR3 protein: CATSTGTGDEQFF; clone size: NA; J gene: TRBJ2-1; V gene: TRBV15; D gene: TRBD1
CDR3 DNA: TGCGCCAGCACCCGGGCGGGGGGGCCGGACAATGAGCAGTTCTTC; CDR3 protein: CASTRAGGPDNEQFF; clone size: NA; J gene: TRBJ2-1; V gene: TRBV4-1; D gene: TRBD2
CDR3 DNA: TGTGCCAGCAGCCAAACAGGGTCCACAGATACGCAGTATTTT; CDR3 protein: CASSQTGSTDTQYF; clone size: NA; J gene: TRBJ2-3; V gene: TRBV4-2; D gene: NA
CDR3 DNA: TGTGCCAGTTTAGGGGGTAGCGGGAGGGCCACAGATACGCAGTATTTT; CDR3 protein: CASLGGSGRATDTQYF; clone size: NA; J gene: TRBJ2-3; V gene: TRBV28; D gene: TRBD2
CDR3 DNA: TGCAGCGTTGAAGATTCGGCAGGGGGGAACCTTGGCTACACCTTC; CDR3 protein: CSVEDSAGGNLGYTF; clone size: NA; J gene: TRBJ1-2; V gene: TRBV29-1; D gene: TRBD1
CDR3 DNA: TGTGCCAGCAGTGAATCTACAGTCGTCTCCTACGAGCAGTACTTC; CDR3 protein: CASSESTVVSYEQYF; clone size: NA; J gene: TRBJ2-7; V gene: TRBV25-1; D gene: NA
CDR3 DNA: TGCGCCAGCAGCTTGCGGGGGGCGCGGAATGAAAAACTGTTTTTT; CDR3 protein: CASSLRGARNEKLFF; clone size: NA; J gene: TRBJ1-4; V gene: TRBV5-1; D gene: NA
CDR3 DNA: TGTGCTAGTGGTTTCTATCCCTCAGGGGCGCAAGACGTCCTCTCTGGAAACACCATATATTTT; CDR3 protein: CASGFYPSGAQDVLSGNTIYF; clone size: NA; J gene: TRBJ1-3; V gene: TRBV12-5; D gene: NA
CDR3 DNA: TGTGCCAGCAGCTTTGGGAGGCGGGAAGAGACCCAGTACTTC; CDR3 protein: CASSFGRREETQYF; clone size: NA; J gene: TRBJ2-5; V gene: TRBV5-5; D gene: NA
CDR3 DNA: TGTGCCAGCAGTTTGGGGACTCTAGGACACTACGAGCAGTACTTC; CDR3 protein: CASSLGTLGHYEQYF; clone size: NA; J gene: TRBJ2-7; V gene: TRBV27; D gene: NA
CDR3 DNA: TGCGCCAGCAGCTCGGACAGGTTTGAAGCTTTCTTT; CDR3 protein: CASSSDRFEAFF; clone size: NA; J gene: TRBJ1-1; V gene: TRBV5-1; D gene: TRBD1
CDR3 DNA: TGTGCCAGCAGCGCGTTGACAGGAGCGAACACTGAAGCTTTCTTT; CDR3 protein: CASSALTGANTEAFF; clone size: NA; J gene: TRBJ1-1; V gene: TRBV9; D gene: NA
CDR3 DNA: TGTGCCAGCAGCTCTCAGGGGGCTAGTATCAATGAGCAGTTCTTC; CDR3 protein: CASSSQGASINEQFF; clone size: NA; J gene: TRBJ2-1; V gene: TRBV6-4; D gene: TRBD1
CDR3 DNA: TGTGCCAGCAGTTACGAGGGAGCGCAGCATTTT; CDR3 protein: CASSYEGAQHF; clone size: few; J gene: TRBJ1-5; V gene: TRBV6-6; D gene: NA
CDR3 DNA: TGCAGCGTCGGGACAGGGAGTGGAAACACCATATATTTT; CDR3 protein: CSVGTGSGNTIYF; clone size: NA; J gene: TRBJ1-3; V gene: TRBV29-1; D gene: TRBD1
CDR3 DNA: TGTGCCACCAGTGAACTACTGACAGGAACAGATACGCAGTATTTT; CDR3 protein: CATSELLTGTDTQYF; clone size: NA; J gene: TRBJ2-3; V gene: TRBV24-1; D gene: NA
CDR3 DNA: TGTGCCAGCAGCTTAGCCGGGACTAGGAAACACACCGGGGAGCTGTTTTTT; CDR3 protein: CASSLAGTRKHTGELFF; clone size: NA; J gene: TRBJ2-2; V gene: TRBV7-2; D gene: TRBD2
CDR3 DNA: TGTGCCAGCGTCGCGGGACTAGCGGGAGTGGAACAGTACTTC; CDR3 protein: CASVAGLAGVEQYF; clone size: NA; J gene: TRBJ2-7; V gene: TRBV6-1; D gene: TRBD2
CDR3 DNA: TGCGCCAGCAGTTCCGGGACTAGCGGGTACAATGAGCAGTTCTTC; CDR3 protein: CASSSGTSGYNEQFF; clone size: once; J gene: TRBJ2-1; V gene: TRBV10-1; D gene: TRBD2
CDR3 DNA: TGCGCCAGCAGCCAGGAACGACTAGCGAGCTTCAATGAGCAGTTCTTC; CDR3 protein: CASSQERLASFNEQFF; clone size: NA; J gene: TRBJ2-1; V gene: TRBV4-1; D gene: TRBD2
CDR3 DNA: TGCGCCAGCAGCTTGGGACAGGCTACTAATGAAAAACTGTTTTTT; CDR3 protein: CASSLGQATNEKLFF; clone size: NA; J gene: TRBJ1-4; V gene: TRBV5-1; D gene: NA
CDR3 DNA: TGTGCTAGTGGTGGGGGAGGGCCTCTCCCCGGGGAGCTGTTTTTT; CDR3 protein: CASGGGGPLPGELFF; clone size: NA; J gene: TRBJ2-2; V gene: TRBV12-5; D gene: TRBD2
CDR3 DNA: TGTGCCAGCAGTATGCCGGTTGGAGATACGCAGTATTTT; CDR3 protein: CASSMPVGDTQYF; clone size: NA; J gene: TRBJ2-3; V gene: TRBV12-3/TRBV12-4; D gene: NA
CDR3 DNA: TGTGCCTGGAGCTCCGGGACAGCTAAATGGGAGACCCAGTACTTC; CDR3 protein: CAWSSGTAKWETQYF; clone size: NA; J gene: TRBJ2-5; V gene: TRBV30; D gene: TRBD1
CDR3 DNA: TGTGCCAGCTCACCACCCGGGCGGACAGGTTTCGATGAAAAACTGTTTTTT; CDR3 protein: CASSPPGRTGFDEKLFF; clone size: NA; J gene: TRBJ1-4; V gene: TRBV18; D gene: TRBD1